This T cell receptor beta chain was profiled in a study of cytomegalovirus exposure and HLA in healthy donors (dated 2017 in TCRdb). A note on the overall study: The 500 to 800 repertoires of the first cohort and the roughly 110 validation repertoires were produced on the same platform, according to a later analysis. The aim of the study was to test whether cataloging public T cell receptors could identify signatures of past pathogen exposure. A separate validation cohort of about 110 different subjects was used in addition to the 666-subject first cohort. The study combined high-throughput TCR immunosequencing, statistical association of individual TCRs with disease status, and machine learning to predict cytomegalovirus infection status. General study outcomes and caveats: Of the cluster scores, roughly 95% were above 0 in a later analysis, which found that TCRs clustered in the first cohort also tended to co-occur in the roughly 130 validation repertoires. A few of the identified cytomegalovirus-associated TCR beta chains were confirmed in vitro to be specific for cytomegalovirus antigens. The authors suggested that the approach could potentially be generalized to other disease states and immunological phenotypes. While some public TCRs were present in many individuals, most TCR sequences turned up only very rarely across donors. In both the original and validation cohorts, the classifier was reported to diagnose cytomegalovirus status with high specificity and sensitivity. The validation cohort had no HLA typing available for a later analysis, so co-occurrence within that cohort was assessed over all 130 or so repertoires. In the study, approximately 160 TCR beta chains were listed as associated with cytomegalovirus.

Donors formed part of the validation cohort, which comprised over a hundred subjects and was distinct from the first cohort of under 850 subjects. As for this clone: Which antigen it targets is not known. The junction shows a germline mismatch at one end, possibly a read error.

Library construction relied on the immunoSEQ multiplex PCR assay. The paper's processing steps were these. A statistical classification framework was built to diagnose cytomegalovirus status from the catalog of TCR beta chain sequences. TCRdb mirrors the immuneACCESS table, restricted to in-frame sequences. Some clones are absent from its copies; in checked studies, under half trace to an unresolved V gene, and the reason for the others is unknown. From that table come the V and J calls and clone size; the DNA was used to work out D and trimming. The sample table lists 200,000 or so clones, 70% to 85% of them with a count of one. The top ten hold roughly an eighth of the sample. The CDR3 holds 15 amino acids from the cysteine to the phenylalanine. Kept here is only the CDR3 DNA, which spans 45 bases and is read in frame from base 1. From a lookup of the germline V gene, CDR1 and CDR2 are SGDLS and YYNGEE.

This sequence originates from a young woman in good health and CMV-seropositive. Sequencing used PBMCs. The chain links TRBV9 with TRBJ1-1; tentative D gene TRBD1, with 6 bases matching. For the CDR3, the sequence is CASSVAPIEGDRAMF. In nucleotides, the sequence is TGTGCCAGCAGCGTAGCTCCGATAGAGGGGGACCGAGCTATGTTT.